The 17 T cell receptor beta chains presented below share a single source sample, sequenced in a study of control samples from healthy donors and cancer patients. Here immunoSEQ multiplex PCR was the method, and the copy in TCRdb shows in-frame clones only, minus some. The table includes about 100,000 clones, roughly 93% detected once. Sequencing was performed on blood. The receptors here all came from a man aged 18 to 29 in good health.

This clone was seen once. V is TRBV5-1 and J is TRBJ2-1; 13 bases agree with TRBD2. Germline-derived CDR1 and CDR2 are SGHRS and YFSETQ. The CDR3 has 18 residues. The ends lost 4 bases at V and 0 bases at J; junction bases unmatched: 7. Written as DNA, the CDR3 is TGCGCCAGCAGCCAACCGGGACTAGCGGGGAGCTCCTACAATGAGCAGTTCTTC. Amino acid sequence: CASSQPGLAGSSYNEQFF. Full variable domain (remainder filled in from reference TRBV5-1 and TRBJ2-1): KAGVTQTPRYLIKTRGQQVTLSCSPISGHRSVSWYQQTPGQGLQFLFEYFSETQRNKGNFPGRFSGRQFSNSRSEMNVSTLELGDSALYLCASSQPGLAGSSYNEQFFGPGTRLTVL.

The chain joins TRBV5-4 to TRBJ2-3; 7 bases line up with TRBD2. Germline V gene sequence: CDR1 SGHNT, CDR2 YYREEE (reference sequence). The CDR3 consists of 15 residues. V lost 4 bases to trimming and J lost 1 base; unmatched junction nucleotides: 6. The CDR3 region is CASSPGGGGTDTQYF. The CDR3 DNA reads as TGTGCCAGCAGCCCCGGTGGGGGGGGCACAGATACGCAGTATTTT. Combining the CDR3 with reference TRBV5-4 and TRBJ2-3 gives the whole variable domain ETGVTQSPTHLIKTRGQQVTLRCSSQSGHNTVSWYQQALGQGPQFIFQYYREEENGRGNFPPRFSGLQFPNYSSELNVNALELDDSALYLCASSPGGGGTDTQYFGPGTRLTVL.

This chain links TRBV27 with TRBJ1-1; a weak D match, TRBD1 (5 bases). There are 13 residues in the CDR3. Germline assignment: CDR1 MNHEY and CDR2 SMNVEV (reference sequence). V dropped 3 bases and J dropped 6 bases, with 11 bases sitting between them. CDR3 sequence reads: CASSFGVGAEAFF. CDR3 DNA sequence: TGTGCCAGCAGTTTTGGCGTGGGGGCTGAAGCTTTCTTT.

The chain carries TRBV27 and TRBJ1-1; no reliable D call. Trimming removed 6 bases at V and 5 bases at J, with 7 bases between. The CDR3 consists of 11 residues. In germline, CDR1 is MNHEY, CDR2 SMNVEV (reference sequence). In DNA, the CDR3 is TGTGCCAGCAGCCCCGGAACTGAAGCTTTCTTT. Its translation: CASSPGTEAFF.

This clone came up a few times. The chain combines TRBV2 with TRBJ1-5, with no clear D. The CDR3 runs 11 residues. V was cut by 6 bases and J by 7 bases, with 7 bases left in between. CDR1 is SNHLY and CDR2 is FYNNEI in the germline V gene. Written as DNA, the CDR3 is TGTGCCAGCAGAAACGGGCAGCCCCAGCATTTT. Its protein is CASRNGQPQHF.

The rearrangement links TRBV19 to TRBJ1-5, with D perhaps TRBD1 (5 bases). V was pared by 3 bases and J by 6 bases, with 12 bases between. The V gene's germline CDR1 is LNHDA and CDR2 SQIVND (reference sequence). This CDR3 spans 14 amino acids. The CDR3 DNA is TGTGCCAGTAGTATCTCAGGGTGGGGTCAGCCCCAGCATTTT. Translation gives CASSISGWGQPQHF. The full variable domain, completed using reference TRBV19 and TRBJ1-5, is DGGITQSPKYLFRKEGQNVTLSCEQNLNHDAMYWYRQDPGQGLRLIYYSQIVNDFQKGDIAEGYSVSREKKESFPLTVTSAQKNPTAFYLCASSISGWGQPQHFGDGTRLSIL.

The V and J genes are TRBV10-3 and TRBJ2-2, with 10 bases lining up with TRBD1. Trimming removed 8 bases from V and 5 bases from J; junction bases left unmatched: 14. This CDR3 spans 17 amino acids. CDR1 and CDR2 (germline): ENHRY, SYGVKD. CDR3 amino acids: CAISGTGTGVGTGELFF. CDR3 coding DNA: TGTGCCATCTCTGGAACCGGGACAGGGGTTGGAACCGGGGAGCTGTTTTTT.

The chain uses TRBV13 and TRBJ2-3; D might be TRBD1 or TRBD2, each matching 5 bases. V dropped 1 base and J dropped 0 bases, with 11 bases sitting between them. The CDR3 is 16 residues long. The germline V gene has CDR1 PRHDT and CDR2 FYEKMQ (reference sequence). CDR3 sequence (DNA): TGTGCCAGCAGCTTAGTCCGGGGCGGCAGCACAGATACGCAGTATTTT. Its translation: CASSLVRGGSTDTQYF. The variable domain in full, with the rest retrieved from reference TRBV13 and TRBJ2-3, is AAGVIQSPRHLIKEKRETATLKCYPIPRHDTVYWYQQGPGQDPQFLISFYEKMQSDKGSIPDRFSAQQFSDYHSELNMSSLELGDSALYFCASSLVRGGSTDTQYFGPGTRLTVL.

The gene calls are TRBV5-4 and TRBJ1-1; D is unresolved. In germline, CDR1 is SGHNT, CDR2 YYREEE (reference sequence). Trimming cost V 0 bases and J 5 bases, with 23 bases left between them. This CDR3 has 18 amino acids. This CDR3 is CASSLEPDIAAETTEAFF. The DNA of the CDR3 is TGTGCCAGCAGCTTGGAACCGGATATCGCGGCGGAGACGACTGAAGCTTTCTTT. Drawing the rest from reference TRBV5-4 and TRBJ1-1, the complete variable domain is ETGVTQSPTHLIKTRGQQVTLRCSSQSGHNTVSWYQQALGQGPQFIFQYYREEENGRGNFPPRFSGLQFPNYSSELNVNALELDDSALYLCASSLEPDIAAETTEAFFGQGTRLTVV.

CDR3 region: CATSPAIHLQYNEQFF. The CDR3 nucleotides read TGTGCCACCAGCCCCGCGATCCATCTCCAATACAATGAGCAGTTCTTC. This rearrangement joins TRBV10-3 to TRBJ2-1; D is unresolved. Germline V gives CDR1 ENHRY, CDR2 SYGVKD. V was pared by 10 bases and J by 4 bases, with 23 bases between. The CDR3 is 16 amino acids.

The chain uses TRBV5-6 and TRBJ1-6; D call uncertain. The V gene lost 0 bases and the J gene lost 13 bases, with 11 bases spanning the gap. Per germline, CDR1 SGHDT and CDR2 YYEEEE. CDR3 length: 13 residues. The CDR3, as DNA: TGTGCCAGCAGCTTGGAGGGTCGTAAGCCCCTCCACTTT. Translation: CASSLEGRKPLHF. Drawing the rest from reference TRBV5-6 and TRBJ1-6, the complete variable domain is DAGVTQSPTHLIKTRGQQVTLRCSPKSGHDTVSWYQQALGQGPQFIFQYYEEEERQRGNFPDRFSGHQFPNYSSELNVNALLLGDSALYLCASSLEGRKPLHFGNGTRLTVT.

The DNA of the CDR3 is TGCGCCAGCAGCTTGGCCTCGGGGAACACTGAAGCTTTCTTT. It translates to CASSLASGNTEAFF. V gene TRBV5-1 combines with J gene TRBJ1-1; D ambiguous. The CDR3 runs to 14 residues. V lost 0 bases, J lost 1 base, and 7 bases lay in between. CDR1 is SGHRS and CDR2 is YFSETQ in the germline V gene.

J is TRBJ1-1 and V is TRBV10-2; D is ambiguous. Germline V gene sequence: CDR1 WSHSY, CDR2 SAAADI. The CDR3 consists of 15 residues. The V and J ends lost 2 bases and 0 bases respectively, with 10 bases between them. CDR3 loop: CASSETSSMNTEAFF. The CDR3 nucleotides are TGCGCCAGCAGTGAGACATCCTCTATGAACACTGAAGCTTTCTTT.

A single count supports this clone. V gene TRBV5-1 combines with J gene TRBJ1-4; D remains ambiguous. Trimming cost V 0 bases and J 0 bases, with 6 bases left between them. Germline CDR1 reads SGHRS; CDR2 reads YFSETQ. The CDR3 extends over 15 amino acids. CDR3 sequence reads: CASSLVGSTNEKLFF. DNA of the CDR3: TGCGCCAGCAGCTTGGTCGGTTCAACTAATGAAAAACTGTTTTTT.

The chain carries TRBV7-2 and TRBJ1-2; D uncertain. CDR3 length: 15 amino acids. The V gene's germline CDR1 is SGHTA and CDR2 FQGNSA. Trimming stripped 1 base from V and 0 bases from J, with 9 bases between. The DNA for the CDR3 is TGTGCCAGCAGCTTAGGATTTGTGGCTAACTATGGCTACACCTTC. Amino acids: CASSLGFVANYGYTF. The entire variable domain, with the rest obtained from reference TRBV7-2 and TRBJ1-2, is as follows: GAGVSQSPSNKVTEKGKDVELRCDPISGHTALYWYRQSLGQGLEFLIYFQGNSAPDKSGLPSDRFSAERTGGSVSTLTIQRTQQEDSAVYLCASSLGFVANYGYTFGSGTRLTVV.

CDR3 coding DNA: TGTGCCAGTAGTATAGGCCTGGGACAGGGGTTCGTCTATGGCTACACCTTC. Translated, it gives CASSIGLGQGFVYGYTF. The chain is built from TRBV19 and TRBJ1-2; 10 positions agree with TRBD1. V was clipped by 1 base and J by 4 bases; unmatched bases: 9. The CDR3 runs 17 residues. Germline V CDR1 and CDR2: LNHDA, SQIVND (reference sequence). The whole variable domain, filled in from reference TRBV19 and TRBJ1-2, reads DGGITQSPKYLFRKEGQNVTLSCEQNLNHDAMYWYRQDPGQGLRLIYYSQIVNDFQKGDIAEGYSVSREKKESFPLTVTSAQKNPTAFYLCASSIGLGQGFVYGYTFGSGTRLTVV.

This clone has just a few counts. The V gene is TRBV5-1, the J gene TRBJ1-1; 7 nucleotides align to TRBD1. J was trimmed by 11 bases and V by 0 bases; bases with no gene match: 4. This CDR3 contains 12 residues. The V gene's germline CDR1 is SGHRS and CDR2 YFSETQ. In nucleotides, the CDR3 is TGCGCCAGCAGCTTGGGACAGGGACGGGCTTTCTTT. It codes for CASSLGQGRAFF.